This T cell receptor (beta chain) derives from a study of blood T cells in healthy people across ages. This CDR3 contains 16 residues. After removal of 2 bases from V and 4 bases from J, the junction contained 8 bases not matched to a gene. The germline gives CDR1 SGHDT, CDR2 YYEEEE. Primed by a sample-barcoded 5' primer and a J-beta primer mix, a second PCR proceeded for roughly 6 to 12 cycles. TCRdb reprocessed the 5' RACE reads with MiXCR, giving one entry per CDR3 protein. This sample has approximately 820,000 distinct CDR3 sequences, with 44% found just once. Material for sequencing was blood. The rearrangement joins TRBV5-6 to TRBJ2-7, with 11 bases identical to TRBD1. This clonotype was sampled from a man aged 60 to 69 in good health. CDR3 DNA: TGTGCCAGCAGCTTCGGACCGGGACAGGGGGGTTACGAGCAGTACTTC. Its protein is CASSFGPGQGGYEQYF.